Below, 21 T cell receptor beta chains from the same sample are listed, as sequenced in a study of T cell changes during pregnancy in multiple sclerosis. The table came from immunoSEQ multiplex PCR; TCRdb's copy has only in-frame clones and leaves some out. The sample lists some 17,000 clones, approximately 84% seen once, with 18% in the top ten. The specimen comprised CD8+ T cells from peripheral blood mononuclear cells, sampled in the third trimester of pregnancy. The receptors come from a female donor in good health, enrolled as a control in a pregnancy study.

V is TRBV23-1 and J is TRBJ1-4, with D perhaps matching TRBD1 (5 bases). TRBV23-1 has ORF status, its function being uncertain. The CDR3 has 16 amino acids. The V gene lost 0 bases and the J gene lost 5 bases, with 13 bases spanning the gap. CDR3 in amino acids: CASSQSAGGGNEKLFF. CDR3 sequence (DNA): TGCGCCAGCAGTCAATCTGCGGGGGGTGGGAATGAAAAACTGTTTTTT.

This clone turned up a few times. This sequence joins TRBV13 and TRBJ1-2; 11 positions agree with TRBD1. Trimming cost V 4 bases and J 4 bases; bases outside gene matches: 5. This CDR3 has 15 amino acids. CDR1 and CDR2 from the germline V gene are PRHDT and FYEKMQ (reference sequence). CDR3 sequence reads: CASSSGGTGGYGYTF. The DNA for the CDR3 is TGTGCCAGCAGCTCTGGAGGGACAGGGGGCTATGGCTACACCTTC.

This clone has more than one count but fewer than ten. This sequence joins TRBV7-9 and TRBJ2-7, with 9 bases fitting TRBD1. The trim removed 3 bases at V and 1 base at J, leaving 7 bases unmatched. Germline-derived CDR1 and CDR2 are SEHNR and FQNEAQ (reference sequence). This CDR3 comprises 16 residues. The CDR3 protein is CASSFPTGGESYEQYF. CDR3 DNA sequence: TGTGCCAGCAGCTTTCCGACAGGGGGGGAGTCCTACGAGCAGTACTTC.

The genes are TRBV18 and TRBJ2-5; 8 positions agree with TRBD1. The CDR3 spans 13 residues. Germline CDR1 and CDR2: KGHSH and LQKENI. V trimming: 2 bases; J trimming: 4 bases; junction bases outside the gene matches: 0. CDR3 region: CASSPTGGETQYF. In DNA, the CDR3 is TGTGCCAGCTCACCAACAGGGGGAGAGACCCAGTACTTC.

Sample share makes this clone medium-sized. The chain carries TRBV19 and TRBJ2-7; 7 bases are a match to TRBD1. The CDR3 covers 15 residues. Germline assignment: CDR1 LNHDA and CDR2 SQIVND (reference sequence). V was pared by 4 bases and J by 3 bases, with 9 bases of the junction left unmatched. The CDR3 loop is CASSTSGGGLYEQYF. The CDR3 DNA reads as TGTGCCAGTAGTACCTCAGGGGGTGGACTCTACGAGCAGTACTTC.

The rearrangement uses TRBV27 and TRBJ2-1; 9 nucleotides match TRBD2. V dropped 6 bases and J dropped 10; count of bases not matched to a gene: 7. This CDR3 region has 13 residues. The germline V gene encodes CDR1 MNHEY and CDR2 SMNVEV (reference sequence). The CDR3 DNA reads as TGTGCCAGCAGGACTAGCGGTTACAGGGAGCAGTTCTTC. Protein sequence: CASRTSGYREQFF.

The chain is built from TRBV14 and TRBJ1-5; D uncertain. CDR3 length: 13 amino acids. Trimming left V 1 base short and J 7 bases short, with 8 bases between. From germline, CDR1 is SGHDN and CDR2 FVKESK. CDR3 loop: CASSQGGRQPQHF. The CDR3 nucleotides are TGTGCCAGCAGCCAAGGAGGGAGGCAGCCCCAGCATTTT.

The chain carries TRBV7-9 and TRBJ2-4, with 7 nucleotides matching TRBD1. Germline V gene sequence: CDR1 SEHNR, CDR2 FQNEAQ (reference sequence). The CDR3 extends over 16 amino acids. Germline trimming cut 5 bases from V and 4 bases from J; bases unmatched to any gene: 11. CDR3 DNA sequence: TGTGCCAGCAGCGATCCGGAAGGGGGCGCGAAAAACATTCAGTACTTC. Its translation: CASSDPEGGAKNIQYF. Full variable domain (outside the CDR3, taken from reference TRBV7-9 and TRBJ2-4): DTGVSQNPRHKITKRGQNVTFRCDPISEHNRLYWYRQTLGQGPEFLTYFQNEAQLEKSRLLSDRFSAERPKGSFSTLEIQRTEQGDSAMYLCASSDPEGGAKNIQYFGAGTRLSVL.

V gene TRBV7-2 combines with J gene TRBJ1-1; 7 nucleotides agree with TRBD1. The germline V gene encodes CDR1 SGHTA and CDR2 FQGNSA. The CDR3 is made up of 14 amino acids. V gave up 5 bases and J gave up 4 bases; unmatched junction bases: 7. The CDR3 loop reads CASSNIDRATEAFF. CDR3 nucleotide sequence: TGTGCCAGCAGCAATATTGACAGGGCCACTGAAGCTTTCTTT.

This chain connects TRBV9 to TRBJ1-1; D possibly corresponds to TRBD1 (6 bases). The CDR3 covers 15 residues. V was pared by 4 bases and J by 0 bases, with 13 bases between. Germline CDR1 SGDLS, CDR2 YYNGEE. The CDR3 region has the DNA TGTGCCAGCAGCTCCAGGACAGACATGAACACTGAAGCTTTCTTT. It is translated as CASSSRTDMNTEAFF.

The chain joins TRBV2 to TRBJ1-1; D is unclear. V lost 2 bases and J lost 3, with 19 bases in between. Germline lookup yields CDR1 SNHLY and CDR2 FYNNEI. This CDR3 is 17 amino acids long. Here the CDR3 reads CASSEFPWPGRDTEAFF. The CDR3 coding sequence is TGTGCCAGCAGTGAATTCCCGTGGCCGGGGAGGGACACTGAAGCTTTCTTT.

This chain links TRBV28 with TRBJ1-2; D unresolved. The CDR3 runs 11 residues. Germline V gene data show CDR1 as MDHEN and CDR2 as SYDVKM. V was trimmed by 10 bases and J by 4 bases, leaving 10 bases between them. The CDR3 DNA reads as TGTGCCATCCCAGACACCTATGGCTACACCTTC. This codes for CAIPDTYGYTF.

This rearrangement joins TRBV5-1 to TRBJ2-7; perhaps TRBD2 as D (5 bases). Germline loops: CDR1 SGHRS, CDR2 YFSETQ. Trimming left V 4 bases short and J 3 bases short, with 17 bases between. The CDR3 extends over 15 amino acids. The CDR3 sequence is CASSPPASSHYEQYF. The CDR3 region has the DNA TGCGCCAGCAGCCCCCCCGCTAGCAGTCACTACGAGCAGTACTTC.

The chain uses TRBV5-3 and TRBJ1-1; 11 nucleotides align to TRBD1. TRBV5-3 carries the ORF label, with uncertain function. This CDR3 spans 13 amino acids. J lost 10 bases, V lost 2 bases, and 4 bases had no gene match. The CDR3 sequence: CARSFRTGGAAFF. CDR3 DNA: TGTGCCAGAAGCTTTAGGACAGGGGGCGCAGCTTTCTTT.

The V and J genes are TRBV29-1 and TRBJ1-2; unclear D gene. V was trimmed by 4 bases and J by 2 bases, leaving 11 bases between them. CDR1 is SQVTM, CDR2 ANQGSEA, per germline. The length of the CDR3 is 13 residues. The CDR3 bases are TGCAGCGTTGGACCTACAGTGAACTATGGCTACACCTTC. Encoded protein: CSVGPTVNYGYTF.

The chain combines TRBV5-1 with TRBJ2-1, with TRBD2 matching 10 bases. V was clipped by 2 bases and J by 7 bases; unmatched bases: 18. CDR3 length: 19 residues. Looked up from germline, CDR1 is SGHRS and CDR2 is YFSETQ. This CDR3 is CASSFGLAGVPSLLNEQFF. The DNA of the CDR3 is TGCGCCAGCAGCTTTGGTCTAGCGGGAGTCCCATCCCTATTGAATGAGCAGTTCTTC.

This chain joins TRBV7-8 and TRBJ1-4, with D possibly TRBD1 on 6 matching bases. This CDR3 has 16 amino acids. Trimming left V 3 bases short and J 4 bases short, with 15 bases between. Germline V gives CDR1 SGHVS, CDR2 FQNEAQ. The chain's CDR3 is CASSLSLGGFNEKLFF. The CDR3 DNA reads as TGTGCCAGCAGCTTGTCTCTAGGGGGTTTTAATGAAAAACTGTTTTTT.

The chain has TRBV14 and TRBJ1-2; D is ambiguous. The CDR3 covers 13 residues. V lost 5 bases, J lost 8 bases, and 15 bases lay in between. Germline loops: CDR1 SGHDN, CDR2 FVKESK. The CDR3 loop reads CASSSVGGWGYTF. CDR3 nucleotide sequence: TGTGCCAGCAGCTCAGTGGGAGGTTGGGGCTACACCTTC. Supplemented by reference TRBV14 and TRBJ1-2, the full variable domain reads EAGVTQFPSHSVIEKGQTVTLRCDPISGHDNLYWYRRVMGKEIKFLLHFVKESKQDESGMPNNRFLAERTGGTYSTLKVQPAELEDSGVYFCASSSVGGWGYTFGSGTRLTVV.

V is TRBV2 and J is TRBJ2-3; 7 bases fit TRBD2. There are 14 residues in the CDR3. V shed 6 bases and J 3 bases; nucleotides not matched to a gene: 6. Germline V gene sequence: CDR1 SNHLY, CDR2 FYNNEI. CDR3 DNA sequence: TGTGCCAGCAGCACCGGACTAGGGACAGATACGCAGTATTTT. Its protein is CASSTGLGTDTQYF.

In nucleotides, the CDR3 is TGTGCCAGCAGTGTGGGACAGGGCGAGGGGCAAGGGCAGTTCTTC. Protein sequence: CASSVGQGEGQGQFF. The chain combines TRBV6-4 with TRBJ2-1; 9 positions agree with TRBD1. The CDR3 sequence is 15 residues long. With V trimmed by 4 bases and J by 12 bases, 13 bases remained unmatched. The germline gives CDR1 MRHNA, CDR2 SNTAGT.

V usage is TRBV27 and J usage is TRBJ2-6; D is undetermined. The germline gives CDR1 MNHEY, CDR2 SMNVEV (reference sequence). The CDR3 runs to 19 residues. V lost 3 bases to trimming and J lost 2 bases, with 20 bases between them. The CDR3 nucleotides are TGTGCCAGCAGTTTCTTCTTGGCAGGCGACGCCACTGGGGCCAACGTCCTGACTTTC. Translating it yields CASSFFLAGDATGANVLTF.